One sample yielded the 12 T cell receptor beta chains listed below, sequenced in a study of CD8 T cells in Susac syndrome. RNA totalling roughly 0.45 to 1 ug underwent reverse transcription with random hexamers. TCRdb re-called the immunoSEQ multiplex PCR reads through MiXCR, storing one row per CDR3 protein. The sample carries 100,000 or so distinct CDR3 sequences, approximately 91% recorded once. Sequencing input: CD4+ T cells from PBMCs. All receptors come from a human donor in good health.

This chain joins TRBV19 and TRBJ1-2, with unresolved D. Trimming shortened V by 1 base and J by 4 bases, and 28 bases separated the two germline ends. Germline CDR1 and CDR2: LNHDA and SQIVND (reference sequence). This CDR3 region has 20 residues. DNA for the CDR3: TGTGCCAGTAGTATAGTCCAGGCGACGGTGCCGCGTCCCCTCTTCTATGGCTACACCTTC. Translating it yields CASSIVQATVPRPLFYGYTF.

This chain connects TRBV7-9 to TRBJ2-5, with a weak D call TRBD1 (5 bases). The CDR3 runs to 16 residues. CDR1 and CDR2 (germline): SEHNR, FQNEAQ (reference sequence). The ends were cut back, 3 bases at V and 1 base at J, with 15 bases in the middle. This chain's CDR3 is CASSFQGMGSQETQYF. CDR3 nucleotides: TGTGCCAGCAGCTTCCAGGGCATGGGGTCCCAAGAGACCCAGTACTTC.

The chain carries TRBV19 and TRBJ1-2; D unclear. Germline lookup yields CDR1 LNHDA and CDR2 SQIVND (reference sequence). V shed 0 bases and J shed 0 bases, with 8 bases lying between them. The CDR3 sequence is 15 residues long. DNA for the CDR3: TGTGCCAGTAGTATAGACAGACGGACTAACTATGGCTACACCTTC. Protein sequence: CASSIDRRTNYGYTF.

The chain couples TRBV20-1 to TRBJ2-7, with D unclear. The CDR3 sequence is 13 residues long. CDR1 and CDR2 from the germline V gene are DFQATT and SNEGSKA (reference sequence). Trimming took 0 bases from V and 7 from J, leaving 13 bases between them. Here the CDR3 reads CSARDFYFPEQYF. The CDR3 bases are TGCAGTGCTAGAGATTTCTATTTCCCTGAGCAGTACTTC.

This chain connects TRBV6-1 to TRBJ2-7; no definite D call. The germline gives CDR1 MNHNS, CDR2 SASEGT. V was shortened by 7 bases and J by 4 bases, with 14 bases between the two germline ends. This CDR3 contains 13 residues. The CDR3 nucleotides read TGTGCCAGCAACGTCCAGGTTCTGTACGAGCAGTACTTC. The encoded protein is CASNVQVLYEQYF.

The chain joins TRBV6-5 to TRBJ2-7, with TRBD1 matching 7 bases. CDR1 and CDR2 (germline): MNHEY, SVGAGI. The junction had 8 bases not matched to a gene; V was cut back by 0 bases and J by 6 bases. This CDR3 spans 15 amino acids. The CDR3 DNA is TGTGCCAGCAGTTACTCTGTGACAGGGAAGTCCGAGCAGTACTTC. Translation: CASSYSVTGKSEQYF.

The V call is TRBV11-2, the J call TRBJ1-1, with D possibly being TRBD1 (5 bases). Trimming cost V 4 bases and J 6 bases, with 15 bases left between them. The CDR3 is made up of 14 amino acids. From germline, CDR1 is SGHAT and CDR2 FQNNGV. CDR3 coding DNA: TGTGCCAGCAGCTCGGGGAGGGGAAGGTCTGAAGCTTTCTTT. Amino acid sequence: CASSSGRGRSEAFF.

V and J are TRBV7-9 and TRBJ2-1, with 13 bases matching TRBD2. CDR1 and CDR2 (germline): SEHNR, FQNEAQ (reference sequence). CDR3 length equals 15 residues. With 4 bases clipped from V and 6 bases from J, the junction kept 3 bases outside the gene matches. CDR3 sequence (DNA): TGTGCCAGCAGCTACCGACTAGCGGGGGGCAATGAGCAGTTCTTC. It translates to CASSYRLAGGNEQFF.

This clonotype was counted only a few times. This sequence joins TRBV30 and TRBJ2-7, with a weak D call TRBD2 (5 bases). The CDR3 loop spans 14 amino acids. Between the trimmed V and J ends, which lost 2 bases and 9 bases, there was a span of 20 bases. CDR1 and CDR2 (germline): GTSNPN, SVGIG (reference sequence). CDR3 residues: CAWSQSGWYVGQYF. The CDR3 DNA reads TGTGCCTGGAGTCAAAGCGGTTGGTACGTCGGGCAGTACTTC.

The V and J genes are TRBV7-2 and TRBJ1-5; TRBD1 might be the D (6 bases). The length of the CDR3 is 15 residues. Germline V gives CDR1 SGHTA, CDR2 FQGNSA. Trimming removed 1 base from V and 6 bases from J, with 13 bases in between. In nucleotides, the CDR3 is TGTGCCAGCAGCTTAGGGTGGACAGAAGCTCAGCCCCAGCATTTT. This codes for CASSLGWTEAQPQHF.

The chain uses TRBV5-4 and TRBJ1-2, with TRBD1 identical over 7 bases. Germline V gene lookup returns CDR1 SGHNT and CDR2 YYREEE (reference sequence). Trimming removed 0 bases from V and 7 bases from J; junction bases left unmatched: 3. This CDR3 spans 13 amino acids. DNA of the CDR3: TGTGCCAGCAGCTTGGGGCCAGGGGGTGGCTACACCTTC. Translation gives CASSLGPGGGYTF. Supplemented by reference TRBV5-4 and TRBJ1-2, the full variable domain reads ETGVTQSPTHLIKTRGQQVTLRCSSQSGHNTVSWYQQALGQGPQFIFQYYREEENGRGNFPPRFSGLQFPNYSSELNVNALELDDSALYLCASSLGPGGGYTFGSGTRLTVV.

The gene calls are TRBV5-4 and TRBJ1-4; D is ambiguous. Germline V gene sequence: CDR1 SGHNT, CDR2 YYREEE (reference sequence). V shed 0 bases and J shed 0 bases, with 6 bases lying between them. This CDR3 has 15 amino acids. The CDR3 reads CASSLEAATNEKLFF. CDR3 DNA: TGTGCCAGCAGCTTGGAGGCGGCAACTAATGAAAAACTGTTTTTT.